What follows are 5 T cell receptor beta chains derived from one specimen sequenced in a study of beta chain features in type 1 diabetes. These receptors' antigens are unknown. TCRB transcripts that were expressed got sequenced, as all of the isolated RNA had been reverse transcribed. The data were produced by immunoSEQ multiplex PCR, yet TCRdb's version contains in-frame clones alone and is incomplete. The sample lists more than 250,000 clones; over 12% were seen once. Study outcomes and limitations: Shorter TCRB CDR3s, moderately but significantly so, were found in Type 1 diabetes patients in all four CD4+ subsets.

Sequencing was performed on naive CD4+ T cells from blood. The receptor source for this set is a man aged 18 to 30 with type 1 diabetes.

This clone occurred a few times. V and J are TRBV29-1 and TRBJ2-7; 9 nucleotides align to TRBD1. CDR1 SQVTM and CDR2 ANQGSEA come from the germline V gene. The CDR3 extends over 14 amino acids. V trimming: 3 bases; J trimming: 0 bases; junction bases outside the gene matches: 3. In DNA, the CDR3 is TGCAGCGTTGAGACAGGGGGACTCTCCTACGAGCAGTACTTC. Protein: CSVETGGLSYEQYF.

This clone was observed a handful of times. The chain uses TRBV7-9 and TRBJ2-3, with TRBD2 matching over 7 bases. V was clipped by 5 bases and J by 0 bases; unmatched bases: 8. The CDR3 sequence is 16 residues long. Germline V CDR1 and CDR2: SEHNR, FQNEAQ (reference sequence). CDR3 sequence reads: CASSVPGLTSTDTQYF. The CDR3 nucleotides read TGTGCCAGCAGCGTCCCGGGACTAACTAGCACAGATACGCAGTATTTT.

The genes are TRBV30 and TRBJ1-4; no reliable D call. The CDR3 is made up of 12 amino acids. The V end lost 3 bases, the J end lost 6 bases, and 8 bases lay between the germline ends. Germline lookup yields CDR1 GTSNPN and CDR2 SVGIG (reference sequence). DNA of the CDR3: TGTGCCTGGAGACCTACTTATGAAAAACTGTTTTTT. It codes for CAWRPTYEKLFF.

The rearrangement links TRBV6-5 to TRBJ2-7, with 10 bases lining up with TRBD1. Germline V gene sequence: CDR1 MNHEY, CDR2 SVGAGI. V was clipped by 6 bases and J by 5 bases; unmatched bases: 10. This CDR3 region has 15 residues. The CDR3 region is CASSKPGQGRNEQYF. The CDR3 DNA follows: TGTGCCAGCAGCAAGCCGGGACAGGGGAGAAACGAGCAGTACTTC.

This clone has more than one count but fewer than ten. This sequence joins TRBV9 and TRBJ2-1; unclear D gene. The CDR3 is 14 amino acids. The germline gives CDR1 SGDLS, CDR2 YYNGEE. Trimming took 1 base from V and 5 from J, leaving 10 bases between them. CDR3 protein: CASSVLAVNNEQFF. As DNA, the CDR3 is TGTGCCAGCAGCGTATTAGCAGTAAACAATGAGCAGTTCTTC.